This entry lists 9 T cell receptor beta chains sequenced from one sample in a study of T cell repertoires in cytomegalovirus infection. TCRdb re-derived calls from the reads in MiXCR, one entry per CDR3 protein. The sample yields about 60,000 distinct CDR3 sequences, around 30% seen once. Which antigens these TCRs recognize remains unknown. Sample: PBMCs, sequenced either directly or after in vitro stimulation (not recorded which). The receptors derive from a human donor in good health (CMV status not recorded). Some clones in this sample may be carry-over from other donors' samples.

The CDR3 loop reads CATWDSGGVNEQFF. CDR3 in DNA: TGTGCCACTTGGGACAGCGGGGGGGTCAATGAGCAGTTCTTC. This chain connects TRBV15 to TRBJ2-1, with 10 nucleotides matching TRBD2. Looked up from germline, CDR1 is LNHNV and CDR2 is YYDKDF (reference sequence). The junction had 8 bases not matched to a gene; V was cut back by 9 bases and J by 6 bases. The CDR3 is 14 residues long.

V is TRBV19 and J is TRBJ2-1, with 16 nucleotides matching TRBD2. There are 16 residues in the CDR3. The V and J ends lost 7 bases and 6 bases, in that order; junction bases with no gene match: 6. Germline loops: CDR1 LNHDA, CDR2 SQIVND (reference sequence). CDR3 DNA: TGTGCCAGTACCCCCGGGACTAGCGGGGGGGCCAATGAGCAGTTCTTC. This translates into CASTPGTSGGANEQFF. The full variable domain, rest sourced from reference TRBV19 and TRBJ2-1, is DGGITQSPKYLFRKEGQNVTLSCEQNLNHDAMYWYRQDPGQGLRLIYYSQIVNDFQKGDIAEGYSVSREKKESFPLTVTSAQKNPTAFYLCASTPGTSGGANEQFFGPGTRLTVL.

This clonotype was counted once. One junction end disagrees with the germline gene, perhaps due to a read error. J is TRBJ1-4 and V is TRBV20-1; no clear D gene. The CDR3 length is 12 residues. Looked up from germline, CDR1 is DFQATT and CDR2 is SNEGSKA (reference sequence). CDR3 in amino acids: CSAREDYEKLLF. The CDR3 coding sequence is TGCAGTGCTAGAGAGGACTATGAAAAACTGCTTTTT.

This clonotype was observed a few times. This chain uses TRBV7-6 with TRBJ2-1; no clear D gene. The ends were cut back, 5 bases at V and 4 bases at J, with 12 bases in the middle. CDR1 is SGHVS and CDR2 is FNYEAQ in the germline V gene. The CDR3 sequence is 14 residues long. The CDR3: CASSPAPQYNEQFF. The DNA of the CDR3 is TGTGCCAGCAGCCCCGCCCCACAGTACAATGAGCAGTTCTTC.

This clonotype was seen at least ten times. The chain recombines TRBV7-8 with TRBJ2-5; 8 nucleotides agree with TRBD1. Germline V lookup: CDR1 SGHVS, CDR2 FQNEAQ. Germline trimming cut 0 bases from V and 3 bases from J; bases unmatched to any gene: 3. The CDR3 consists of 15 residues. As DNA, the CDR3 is TGTGCCAGCAGCTTAGCGCGGACAGGGAAAGAGACCCAGTACTTC. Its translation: CASSLARTGKETQYF. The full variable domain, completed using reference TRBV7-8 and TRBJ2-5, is GAGVSQSPRYKVAKRGQDVALRCDPISGHVSLFWYQQALGQGPEFLTYFQNEAQLDKSGLPSDRFFAERPEGSVSTLKIQRTQQEDSAVYLCASSLARTGKETQYFGPGTRLLVL.

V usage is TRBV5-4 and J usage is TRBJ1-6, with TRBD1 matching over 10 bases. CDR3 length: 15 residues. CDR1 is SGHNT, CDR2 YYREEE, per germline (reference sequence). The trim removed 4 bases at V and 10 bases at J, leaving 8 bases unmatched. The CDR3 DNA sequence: TGTGCCAGCAGCGGTTGGGGACAGGGGCAATCACCCCTCCACTTT. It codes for CASSGWGQGQSPLHF.

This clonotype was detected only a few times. This chain's CDR3 is CASSLGTGDEQYF. The CDR3 nucleotides read TGTGCCAGCAGCTTAGGGACAGGGGACGAGCAGTACTTC. This chain links TRBV7-2 with TRBJ2-7; 9 bases line up with TRBD1. Losses at the gene ends were 1 base for V and 5 bases for J; bases not matched to a gene: 0. Germline V gives CDR1 SGHTA, CDR2 FQGNSA. The CDR3 totals 13 residues.

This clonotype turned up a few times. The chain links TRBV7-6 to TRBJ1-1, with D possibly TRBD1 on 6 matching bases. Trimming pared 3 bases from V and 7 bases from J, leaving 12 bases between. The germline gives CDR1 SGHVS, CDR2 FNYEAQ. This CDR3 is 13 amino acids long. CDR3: CASSFPGGGEAFF. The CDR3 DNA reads TGTGCCAGCAGCTTCCCTGGGGGCGGTGAAGCTTTCTTT.

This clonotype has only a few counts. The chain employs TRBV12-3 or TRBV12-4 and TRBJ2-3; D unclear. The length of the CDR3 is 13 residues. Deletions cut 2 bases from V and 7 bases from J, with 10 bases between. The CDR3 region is CASSLRDGHTQYF. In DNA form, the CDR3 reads TGTGCCAGCAGTTTACGAGACGGACATACGCAGTATTTT.